This is a list of T cell receptor beta chains from one sample in a study of Tregs in tolerant kidney transplant recipients. Assay used: immunoSEQ multiplex PCR; TCRdb lists only in-frame clones, some missing. The repertoire holds 65,000 or so clones, with over 75% as singletons. This material consisted of CD4+ T cells from blood (PBMCs), taken 6 months after the transplant. All receptors come from a human patient who received a combined kidney and bone marrow transplant. The graft donor may have contributed some T cells. CDR3s include the opening cysteine and the closing phenylalanine or tryptophan. D genes are given only for firm matches. A clone size is listed for some rows: how often the clone was seen (once, few, many), or a class if it is expanded.

CDR3 protein: CASTKTGEGGGELFF
CDR3 DNA: TGTGCCAGCACCAAAACGGGGGAGGGTGGCGGGGAGCTGTTTTTT
D gene: TRBD2
clone size: .
V gene: TRBV11-2
J gene: TRBJ2-2

CDR3 protein: CASSFGTGRFRPHYGYTF
CDR3 DNA: TGTGCCAGCAGCTTTGGGACAGGTCGCTTTCGTCCCCACTATGGCTACACCTTC
D gene: TRBD1
clone size: .
V gene: TRBV5-8
J gene: TRBJ1-2

CDR3 protein: CASSKVLGRGGYTF
CDR3 DNA: TGTGCCAGCAGCAAAGTACTGGGGAGAGGTGGCTACACCTTC
D gene: .
clone size: .
V gene: TRBV21-1
J gene: TRBJ1-2

CDR3 protein: CASSLEAGGSGNTIYF
CDR3 DNA: TGTGCCAGCAGCTTAGAAGCAGGGGGCTCTGGAAACACCATATATTTT
D gene: TRBD1
clone size: .
V gene: TRBV7-6
J gene: TRBJ1-3

CDR3 protein: CSVATTPRGEQYF
CDR3 DNA: TGCAGCGTTGCGACGACCCCACGGGGAGAGCAGTACTTC
D gene: .
clone size: .
V gene: TRBV29-1
J gene: TRBJ2-7

CDR3 protein: CASRLVDSEEGYEQYF
CDR3 DNA: TGTGCAAGTCGCTTAGTGGACTCCGAGGAGGGCTACGAGCAGTACTTC
D gene: .
clone size: .
V gene: TRBV12-2
J gene: TRBJ2-7

CDR3 protein: CASSPRLAGAQETQYF
CDR3 DNA: TGTGCCAGCAGCCCCAGACTAGCGGGGGCCCAAGAGACCCAGTACTTC
D gene: TRBD2
clone size: few
V gene: TRBV11-2
J gene: TRBJ2-5

CDR3 protein: CASSLSSGSYEQYF
CDR3 DNA: TGTGCCAGCAGTTTGTCTAGCGGGAGCTACGAGCAGTACTTC
D gene: TRBD2
clone size: .
V gene: TRBV27
J gene: TRBJ2-7

CDR3 protein: CSVDTTHGEQFF
CDR3 DNA: TGCAGCGTTGATACCACACACGGGGAGCAGTTCTTC
D gene: .
clone size: .
V gene: TRBV29-1
J gene: TRBJ2-1

CDR3 protein: CASSLEAGGYEQYF
CDR3 DNA: TGTGCCAGCAGCTTAGAAGCAGGGGGCTACGAGCAGTACTTC
D gene: TRBD1
clone size: once
V gene: TRBV7-2
J gene: TRBJ2-7

CDR3 protein: CASSAGASNYGYTF
CDR3 DNA: TGTGCCAGCAGTGCTGGGGCCAGTAACTATGGCTACACCTTC
D gene: .
clone size: .
V gene: TRBV28
J gene: TRBJ1-2

CDR3 protein: CASSREASTDTQYF
CDR3 DNA: TGTGCCAGCAGCCGGGAGGCTAGCACAGATACGCAGTATTTT
D gene: TRBD2
clone size: .
V gene: TRBV7-3
J gene: TRBJ2-3

CDR3 protein: CASSLVPGTDTQYF
CDR3 DNA: TGTGCCAGCAGCTTAGTTCCGGGCACAGATACGCAGTATTTT
D gene: .
clone size: .
V gene: TRBV7-2
J gene: TRBJ2-3

CDR3 protein: CASSGQGASGNTIYF
CDR3 DNA: TGTGCCAGCAGCGGACAGGGGGCCTCTGGAAACACCATATATTTT
D gene: TRBD1
clone size: .
V gene: TRBV7-6
J gene: TRBJ1-3

CDR3 protein: CASSLGHWTSTEQYF
CDR3 DNA: TGTGCCAGCAGCTTGGGACACTGGACTAGCACCGAGCAGTACTTC
D gene: TRBD2
clone size: .
V gene: TRBV5-6
J gene: TRBJ2-7

CDR3 protein: CASSLAQGGGETQYF
CDR3 DNA: TGCGCCAGCAGCTTGGCACAGGGCGGGGGGGAGACCCAGTACTTC
D gene: TRBD2
clone size: once
V gene: TRBV5-1
J gene: TRBJ2-5

CDR3 protein: CASGGTGSGNTIYF
CDR3 DNA: TGTGCCAGCGGAGGGACAGGCTCTGGAAACACCATATATTTT
D gene: TRBD1
clone size: few
V gene: TRBV27
J gene: TRBJ1-3

CDR3 protein: CASTNPLGWDTGELFF
CDR3 DNA: TGTGCCAGCACCAATCCCCTAGGTTGGGACACCGGGGAGCTGTTTTTT
D gene: .
clone size: .
V gene: TRBV6-6
J gene: TRBJ2-2

CDR3 protein: CASSIRHRLNSPLHF
CDR3 DNA: TGTGCCAGTAGTATAAGGCACAGGTTGAATTCACCCCTCCACTTT
D gene: .
clone size: .
V gene: TRBV19
J gene: TRBJ1-6

CDR3 protein: CASKRQGANTEAFF
CDR3 DNA: TGTGCCAGCAAACGACAGGGGGCGAACACTGAAGCTTTCTTT
D gene: TRBD1
clone size: .
V gene: TRBV6-5
J gene: TRBJ1-1

CDR3 protein: CATSGPDRGRGKLFF
CDR3 DNA: TGTGCCACCAGCGGGCCGGACAGGGGGCGAGGAAAACTGTTTTTT
D gene: TRBD1
clone size: .
V gene: TRBV15
J gene: TRBJ1-4

CDR3 protein: CASSVGAGGFNEQFF
CDR3 DNA: TGTGCCAGCAGCGTAGGAGCGGGGGGCTTTAATGAGCAGTTCTTC
D gene: TRBD2
clone size: few
V gene: TRBV7-3
J gene: TRBJ2-1

CDR3 protein: CASSLDRGYGYTF
CDR3 DNA: TGTGCCAGCTCACTGGACAGGGGCTATGGCTACACCTTC
D gene: TRBD1
clone size: .
V gene: TRBV18
J gene: TRBJ1-2

CDR3 protein: CASSFSEGSLNYGYTF
CDR3 DNA: TGTGCCAGCAGTTTTTCGGAGGGATCGCTCAACTATGGCTACACCTTC
D gene: .
clone size: .
V gene: TRBV27
J gene: TRBJ1-2

CDR3 protein: CASSEAFLGDSSSPLHF
CDR3 DNA: TGTGCCAGCAGTGAAGCGTTTCTGGGTGATAGTAGTTCCCCCCTCCACTTT
D gene: .
clone size: .
V gene: TRBV6-4
J gene: TRBJ1-6

CDR3 protein: CASRTTGVESRFF
CDR3 DNA: TGTGCCAGCAGAACTACAGGGGTCGAATCTCGGTTCTTC
D gene: TRBD1
clone size: few
V gene: TRBV11-3
J gene: TRBJ2-1

CDR3 protein: CASSQTGFRQPQHF
CDR3 DNA: TGCGCCAGCAGTCAAACAGGTTTCCGTCAGCCCCAGCATTTT
D gene: .
clone size: .
V gene: TRBV23-1
J gene: TRBJ1-5

CDR3 protein: CAWSINEQFF
CDR3 DNA: TGTGCCTGGTCAATCAATGAGCAGTTCTTC
D gene: .
clone size: once
V gene: TRBV30
J gene: TRBJ2-1

CDR3 protein: CASRRTSGNTGELFF
CDR3 DNA: TGTGCCAGCAGGAGGACTAGCGGGAACACCGGGGAGCTGTTTTTT
D gene: TRBD2
clone size: .
V gene: TRBV4-2
J gene: TRBJ2-2

CDR3 protein: CASSAQSGGGGNEQFF
CDR3 DNA: TGTGCCAGCAGCGCCCAATCGGGAGGTGGAGGCAATGAGCAGTTCTTC
D gene: TRBD2
clone size: few
V gene: TRBV6-4
J gene: TRBJ2-1

CDR3 protein: CASRRGDPYEQYF
CDR3 DNA: TGCGCCAGCAGACGCGGGGATCCCTACGAGCAGTACTTC
D gene: .
clone size: once
V gene: TRBV5-1
J gene: TRBJ2-7

CDR3 protein: CASRRDKNTEAFF
CDR3 DNA: TGTGCCAGCAGGAGGGACAAGAACACTGAAGCTTTCTTT
D gene: .
clone size: .
V gene: TRBV2
J gene: TRBJ1-1

CDR3 protein: CASRAQGASYEQYF
CDR3 DNA: TGTGCCAGCAGAGCACAGGGGGCGTCCTACGAGCAGTACTTC
D gene: TRBD1
clone size: .
V gene: TRBV7-9
J gene: TRBJ2-7

CDR3 protein: CASSVGTGNNEQFF
CDR3 DNA: TGTGCCAGCAGCGTAGGGACAGGGAACAATGAGCAGTTCTTC
D gene: TRBD1
clone size: .
V gene: TRBV9
J gene: TRBJ2-1

CDR3 protein: CAISGQGFASRLEQYF
CDR3 DNA: TGTGCCATCAGTGGCCAGGGGTTTGCCTCACGTCTCGAGCAGTACTTC
D gene: .
clone size: .
V gene: TRBV10-3
J gene: TRBJ2-7

CDR3 protein: CASSWGGDRGGSYYEQYF
CDR3 DNA: TGCGCCAGCAGCTGGGGGGGGGACAGGGGCGGATCCTACTACGAGCAGTACTTC
D gene: TRBD1
clone size: .
V gene: TRBV5-1
J gene: TRBJ2-7

CDR3 protein: CASGRGGNSYNEQFF
CDR3 DNA: TGTGCCAGCGGGAGGGGCGGTAACTCCTACAATGAGCAGTTCTTC
D gene: TRBD2
clone size: .
V gene: TRBV6-1
J gene: TRBJ2-1

CDR3 protein: CASSLFSGRSDTQYF
CDR3 DNA: TGTGCCAGCAGCTTATTTTCCGGGAGGTCAGATACGCAGTATTTT
D gene: TRBD2
clone size: .
V gene: TRBV7-2
J gene: TRBJ2-3

CDR3 protein: CASSVGLAAIQETQYF
CDR3 DNA: TGTGCCAGCAGCGTAGGACTAGCGGCTATTCAAGAGACCCAGTACTTC
D gene: TRBD2
clone size: .
V gene: TRBV9
J gene: TRBJ2-5

CDR3 protein: CASSLAGLETQYF
CDR3 DNA: TGTGCCAGTAGCCTAGCGGGTCTCGAGACCCAGTACTTC
D gene: TRBD2
clone size: .
V gene: TRBV19
J gene: TRBJ2-5

CDR3 protein: CASTRLKAAGELFF
CDR3 DNA: TGTGCCAGCACCCGACTTAAGGCGGCCGGGGAGCTGTTTTTT
D gene: .
clone size: once
V gene: TRBV7-9
J gene: TRBJ2-2

CDR3 protein: CASSPGEGQGLHGYTF
CDR3 DNA: TGCGCCAGCAGCCCCGGGGAGGGACAGGGTTTACATGGCTACACCTTC
D gene: TRBD1
clone size: .
V gene: TRBV4-3
J gene: TRBJ1-2

CDR3 protein: CASSFGLVLETQYF
CDR3 DNA: TGCGCCAGCAGCTTCGGACTAGTTTTGGAGACCCAGTACTTC
D gene: TRBD2
clone size: .
V gene: TRBV5-1
J gene: TRBJ2-5

CDR3 protein: CASSELAGSTDTQYF
CDR3 DNA: TGTGCCAGCAGTGAATTGGCAGGATCCACAGATACGCAGTATTTT
D gene: .
clone size: .
V gene: TRBV6-1
J gene: TRBJ2-3

CDR3 protein: CASSEAAGHLYLFF
CDR3 DNA: TGTGCCAGCAGTGAAGCGGCGGGGCATCTTTACCTGTTTTTT
D gene: .
clone size: .
V gene: TRBV2
J gene: TRBJ1-4

CDR3 protein: CASSLVGGTYNSPLHF
CDR3 DNA: TGTGCCAGCAGCTTAGTCGGGGGAACCTATAATTCACCCCTCCACTTT
D gene: .
clone size: .
V gene: TRBV7-2
J gene: TRBJ1-6

CDR3 protein: CASSPPGGNTDTQYF
CDR3 DNA: TGTGCCAGCAGCCCCCCCGGAGGGAACACAGATACGCAGTATTTT
D gene: .
clone size: .
V gene: TRBV11-1
J gene: TRBJ2-3

CDR3 protein: CASSLRRGDGYTF
CDR3 DNA: TGTGCCAGCAGCTTAAGGCGGGGGGATGGCTACACCTTC
D gene: .
clone size: .
V gene: TRBV7-3
J gene: TRBJ1-2

CDR3 protein: CASSYSRSRTDTQYF
CDR3 DNA: TGTGCCAGCAGTTACTCGCGTAGCCGCACAGATACGCAGTATTTT
D gene: .
clone size: .
V gene: TRBV6-5
J gene: TRBJ2-3

CDR3 protein: CASSVGLAGYNEQFF
CDR3 DNA: TGTGCCAGCAGCGTAGGGCTAGCGGGCTACAATGAGCAGTTCTTC
D gene: TRBD2
clone size: .
V gene: TRBV9
J gene: TRBJ2-1

CDR3 protein: CASSEGWASEAFF
CDR3 DNA: TGTGCCAGCAGTGAAGGATGGGCCTCTGAAGCTTTCTTT
D gene: .
clone size: .
V gene: TRBV6-1
J gene: TRBJ1-1

CDR3 protein: CASSQQKRHTQYF
CDR3 DNA: TGTGCCAGCAGCCAACAAAAGCGGCATACGCAGTATTTT
D gene: .
clone size: .
V gene: TRBV14
J gene: TRBJ2-3

CDR3 protein: CASSLILNTGELFF
CDR3 DNA: TGTGCCAGCAGCTTAATCCTGAACACCGGGGAGCTGTTTTTT
D gene: .
clone size: once
V gene: TRBV7-2
J gene: TRBJ2-2

CDR3 protein: CASRPVRTSGGEQFF
CDR3 DNA: TGTGCCAGCAGACCCGTTCGGACTAGCGGGGGTGAGCAGTTCTTC
D gene: TRBD2
clone size: .
V gene: TRBV7-9
J gene: TRBJ2-1